These T cell receptor beta chains were read from a single sample in a study of blood T cells in healthy people across ages. TCRdb re-called the 5' RACE reads with MiXCR, one entry per CDR3 protein. The table has about 1.6 million distinct CDR3 sequences, about 31% seen once. The sample comprised blood. The receptors derive from a woman aged 25 to 39 in good health. Both conserved end residues are part of each CDR3.

TRBV12-5,TRBJ1-1,CASGLSGTDTEAFF
TRBV14,TRBJ1-2,CASSELHWYGYTF
TRBV20-1,TRBJ2-5,CSARGGGLAGIQETQYF
TRBV12-3/TRBV12-4,TRBJ1-2,CASSQSQGGYTF
TRBV27,TRBJ2-1,CASSLSDRTEQFF
TRBV10-3,TRBJ2-1,CGINPDWSSYNEQFF
TRBV20-1,TRBJ2-3,CSARDPGLAGPWTDTQYF
TRBV5-1,TRBJ1-6,CASSLGQDSPLHF
TRBV20-1,TRBJ2-3,CSASPSSGTSIDTQYF
TRBV28,TRBJ2-1,CASSRIRYEQFF
TRBV6-6,TRBJ2-7,CASSYGTSGRASYEQYF
TRBV11-2,TRBJ2-1,CASSPNQGYEQFF
TRBV5-1,TRBJ2-7,CASSPPRAGTGVYEQYF
TRBV7-2,TRBJ1-3,CASSLSGTGVTTIYF
TRBV2,TRBJ1-2,CASSGAGGRGNGYTF
TRBV29-1,TRBJ2-1,CSVGGLEWNEQFF
TRBV20-1,TRBJ2-3,CSARGLAGITQYF
TRBV20-1,TRBJ2-1,CSAKAQGLADNEQFF
TRBV11-1,TRBJ2-1,CASSFFSGRDYNEQFF
TRBV5-8,TRBJ2-4,CASSLDIAGENIQYF
TRBV12-3/TRBV12-4,TRBJ1-5,CASGTGARQPQHF
TRBV3-1,TRBJ1-2,CASSQIPGQGSEGYTF
TRBV7-9,TRBJ1-1,CASSPHLGDTEAFF
TRBV5-6,TRBJ2-1,CASSLEGLLKQFF
TRBV5-1,TRBJ2-5,CASSIAPRGQETQYF
TRBV29-1,TRBJ2-7,CIARGPNYEQYF
TRBV27,TRBJ2-3,CASYFRDTQYF